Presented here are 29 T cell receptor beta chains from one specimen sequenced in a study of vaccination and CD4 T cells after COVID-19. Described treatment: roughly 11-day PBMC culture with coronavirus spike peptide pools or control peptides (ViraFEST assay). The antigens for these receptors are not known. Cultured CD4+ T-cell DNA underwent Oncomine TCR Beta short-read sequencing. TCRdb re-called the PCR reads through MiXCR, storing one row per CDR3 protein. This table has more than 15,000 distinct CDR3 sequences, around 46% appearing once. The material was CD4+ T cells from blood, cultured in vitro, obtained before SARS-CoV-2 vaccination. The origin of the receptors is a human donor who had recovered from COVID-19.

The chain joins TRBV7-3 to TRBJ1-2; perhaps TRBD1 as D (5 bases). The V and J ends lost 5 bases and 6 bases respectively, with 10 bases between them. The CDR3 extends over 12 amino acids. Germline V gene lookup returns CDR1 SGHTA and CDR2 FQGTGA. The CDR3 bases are TGTGCCAGCAGCCCCAGGGCGGATGGCTACACCTTC. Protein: CASSPRADGYTF. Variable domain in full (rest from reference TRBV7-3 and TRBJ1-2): GAGVSQTPSNKVTEKGKYVELRCDPISGHTALYWYRQSLGQGPEFLIYFQGTGAADDSGLPNDRFFAVRPEGSVSTLKIQRTERGDSAVYLCASSPRADGYTFGSGTRLTVV.

The CDR3 region is CASTPGTGGSVHSSNQPQHF. DNA of the CDR3: TGTGCCAGTACCCCCGGGACAGGGGGCTCTGTCCATTCAAGCAATCAGCCCCAGCATTTT. This chain connects TRBV19 to TRBJ1-5; 12 nucleotides align to TRBD1. The CDR3 contains 20 residues. The V and J ends lost 7 bases and 1 base, in that order; junction bases with no gene match: 17. Germline V CDR1 and CDR2: LNHDA, SQIVND (reference sequence).

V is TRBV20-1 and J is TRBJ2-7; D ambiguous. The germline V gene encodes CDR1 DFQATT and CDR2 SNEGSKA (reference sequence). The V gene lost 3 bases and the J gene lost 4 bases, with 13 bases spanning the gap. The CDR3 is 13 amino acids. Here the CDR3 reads CSASLDGSYEQYF. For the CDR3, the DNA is TGCAGTGCTAGTCTGGACGGTTCTTACGAGCAGTACTTC.

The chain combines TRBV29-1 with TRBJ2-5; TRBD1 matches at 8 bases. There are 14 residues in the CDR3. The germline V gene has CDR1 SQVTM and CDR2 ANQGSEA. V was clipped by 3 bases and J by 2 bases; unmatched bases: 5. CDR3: CSVDTRTGQETQYF. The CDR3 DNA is TGCAGCGTTGATACTCGGACAGGGCAAGAGACCCAGTACTTC.

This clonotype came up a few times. The CDR3 sequence: CASKRLAVLDGELFF. The CDR3 DNA reads as TGTGCCAGCAAGAGACTAGCGGTATTGGACGGGGAGCTGTTTTTT. The V gene is TRBV6-1, the J gene TRBJ2-2; 9 nucleotides align to TRBD2. The CDR3 sequence is 15 residues long. Trimming at V came to 7 bases and at J to 7 bases, leaving 10 bases not matched to a gene. Germline-derived CDR1 and CDR2 are MNHNS and SASEGT.

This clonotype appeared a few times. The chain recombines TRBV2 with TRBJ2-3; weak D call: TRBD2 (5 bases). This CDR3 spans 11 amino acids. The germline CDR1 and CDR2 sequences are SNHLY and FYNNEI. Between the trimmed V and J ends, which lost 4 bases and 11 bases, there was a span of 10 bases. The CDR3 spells CASSVMSGQYF. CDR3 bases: TGTGCCAGCAGTGTGATGAGCGGGCAGTATTTT.

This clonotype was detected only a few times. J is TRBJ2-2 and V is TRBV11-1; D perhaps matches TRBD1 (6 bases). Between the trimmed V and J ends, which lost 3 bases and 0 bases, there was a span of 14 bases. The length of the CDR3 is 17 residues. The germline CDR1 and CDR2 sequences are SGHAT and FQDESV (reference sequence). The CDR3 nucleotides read TGTGCCAGCAGCTTCACAGGGAGTTGGACGAACACCGGGGAGCTGTTTTTT. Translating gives CASSFTGSWTNTGELFF.

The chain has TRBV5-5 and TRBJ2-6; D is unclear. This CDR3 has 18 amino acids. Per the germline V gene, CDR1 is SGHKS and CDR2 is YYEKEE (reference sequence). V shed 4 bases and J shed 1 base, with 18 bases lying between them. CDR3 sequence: CASSQEGTASSGANVLTF. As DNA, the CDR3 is TGTGCCAGCAGCCAAGAAGGCACAGCCTCATCTGGGGCCAACGTCCTGACTTTC.

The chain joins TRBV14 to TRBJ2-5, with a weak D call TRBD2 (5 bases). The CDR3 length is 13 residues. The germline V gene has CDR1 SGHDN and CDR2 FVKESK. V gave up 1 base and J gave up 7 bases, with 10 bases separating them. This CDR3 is CASSQGVAGTQYF. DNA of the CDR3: TGTGCCAGCAGCCAAGGGGTGGCGGGGACCCAGTACTTC.

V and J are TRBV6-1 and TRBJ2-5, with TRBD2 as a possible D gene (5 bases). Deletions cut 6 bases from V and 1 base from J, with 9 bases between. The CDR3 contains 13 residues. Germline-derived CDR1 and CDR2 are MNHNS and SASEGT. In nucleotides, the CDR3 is TGTGCCAGCAGACGACTATTCCAAGAGACCCAGTACTTC. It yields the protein CASRRLFQETQYF.

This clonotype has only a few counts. As DNA, the CDR3 is TGTGCCAGCAGTTGGGACAATCAGCCCCAGCATTTT. Translation: CASSWDNQPQHF. The V and J genes are TRBV12-3 or TRBV12-4 and TRBJ1-5; D is uncertain. The CDR3 extends over 12 amino acids. Trimming stripped 4 bases from V and 3 bases from J, with 4 bases between.

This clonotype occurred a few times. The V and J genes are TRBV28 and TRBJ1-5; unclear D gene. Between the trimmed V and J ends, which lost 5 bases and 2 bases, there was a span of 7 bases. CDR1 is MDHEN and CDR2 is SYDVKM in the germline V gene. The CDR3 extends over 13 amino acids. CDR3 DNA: TGTGCCAGCAGTGATAGGGGCAATCAGCCCCAGCATTTT. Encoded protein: CASSDRGNQPQHF.

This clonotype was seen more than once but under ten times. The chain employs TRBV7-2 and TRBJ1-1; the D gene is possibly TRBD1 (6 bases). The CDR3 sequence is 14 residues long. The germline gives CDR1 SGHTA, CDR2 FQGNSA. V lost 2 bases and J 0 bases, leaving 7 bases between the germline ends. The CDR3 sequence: CASSLTGMNTEAFF. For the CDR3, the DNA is TGTGCCAGCAGCTTAACAGGGATGAACACTGAAGCTTTCTTT.

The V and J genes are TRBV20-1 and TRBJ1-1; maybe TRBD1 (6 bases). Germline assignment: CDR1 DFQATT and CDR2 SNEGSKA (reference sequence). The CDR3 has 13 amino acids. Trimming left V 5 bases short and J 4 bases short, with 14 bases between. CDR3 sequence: CSAGREGGTEAFF. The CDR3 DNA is TGCAGTGCTGGGAGGGAGGGGGGCACTGAAGCTTTCTTT.

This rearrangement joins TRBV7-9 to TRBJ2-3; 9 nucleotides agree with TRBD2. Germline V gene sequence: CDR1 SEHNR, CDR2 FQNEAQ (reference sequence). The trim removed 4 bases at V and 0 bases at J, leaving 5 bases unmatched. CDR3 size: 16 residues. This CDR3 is CASSSFTSGSTDTQYF. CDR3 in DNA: TGTGCCAGCAGCTCCTTCACTAGCGGGAGCACAGATACGCAGTATTTT.

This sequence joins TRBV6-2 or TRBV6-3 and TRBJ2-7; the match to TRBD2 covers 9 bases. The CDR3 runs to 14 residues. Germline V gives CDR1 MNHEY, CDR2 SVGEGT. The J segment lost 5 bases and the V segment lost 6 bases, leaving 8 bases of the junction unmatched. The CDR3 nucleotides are TGTGCCAGCAGGAGGGGGGCTAGCGGGGACGAGCAGTACTTC. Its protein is CASRRGASGDEQYF.

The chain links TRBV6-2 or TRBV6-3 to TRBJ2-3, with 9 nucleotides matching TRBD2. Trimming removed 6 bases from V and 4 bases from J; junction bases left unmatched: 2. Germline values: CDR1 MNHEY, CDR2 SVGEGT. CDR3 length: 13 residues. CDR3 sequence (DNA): TGTGCCAGCAGCCGCGGGGGGGCAGATACGCAGTATTTT. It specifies CASSRGGADTQYF.

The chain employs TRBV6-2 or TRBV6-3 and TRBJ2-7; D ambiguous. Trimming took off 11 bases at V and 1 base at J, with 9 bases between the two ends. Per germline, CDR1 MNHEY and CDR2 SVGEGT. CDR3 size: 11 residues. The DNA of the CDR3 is TGTGCCTCTGCAGGATCCTACGAGCAGTACTTC. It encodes CASAGSYEQYF.

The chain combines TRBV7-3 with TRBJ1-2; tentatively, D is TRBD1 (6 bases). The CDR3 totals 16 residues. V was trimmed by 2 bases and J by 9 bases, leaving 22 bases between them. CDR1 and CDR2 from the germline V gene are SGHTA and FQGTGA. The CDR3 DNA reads TGTGCCAGCAGCTTAGGGCAATTGGGGGCAGGCCAGAGCTACACCTTC. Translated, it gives CASSLGQLGAGQSYTF.

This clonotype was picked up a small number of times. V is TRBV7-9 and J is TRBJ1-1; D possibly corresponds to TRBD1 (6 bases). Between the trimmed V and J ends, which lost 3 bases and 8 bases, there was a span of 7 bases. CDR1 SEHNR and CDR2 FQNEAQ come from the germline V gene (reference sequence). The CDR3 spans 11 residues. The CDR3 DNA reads TGTGCCAGCAGCTTCGGGACAGAAGCTTTCTTT. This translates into CASSFGTEAFF.

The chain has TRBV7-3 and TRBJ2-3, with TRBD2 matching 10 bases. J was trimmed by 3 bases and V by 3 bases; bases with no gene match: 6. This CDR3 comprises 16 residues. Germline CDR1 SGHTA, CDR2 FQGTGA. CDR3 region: CASSLGSGGATDTQYF. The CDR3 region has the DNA TGTGCCAGCAGCTTGGGCAGCGGGGGGGCGACAGATACGCAGTATTTT.

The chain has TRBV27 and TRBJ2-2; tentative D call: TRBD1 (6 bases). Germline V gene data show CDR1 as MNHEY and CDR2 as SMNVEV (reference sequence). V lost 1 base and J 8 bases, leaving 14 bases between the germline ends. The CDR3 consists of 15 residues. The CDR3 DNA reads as TGTGCCAGCAGTTTATTCCGGGGACAAACTGGGGAGCTGTTTTTT. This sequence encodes CASSLFRGQTGELFF.

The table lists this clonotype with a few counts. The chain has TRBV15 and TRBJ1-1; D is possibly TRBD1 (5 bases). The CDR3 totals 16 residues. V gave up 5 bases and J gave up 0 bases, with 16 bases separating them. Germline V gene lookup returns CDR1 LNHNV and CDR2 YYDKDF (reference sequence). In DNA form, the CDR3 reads TGTGCCACCAGCGAGGGGATGAGACAGATGAACACTGAAGCTTTCTTT. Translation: CATSEGMRQMNTEAFF. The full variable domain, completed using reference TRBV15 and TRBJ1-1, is DAMVIQNPRYQVTQFGKPVTLSCSQTLNHNVMYWYQQKSSQAPKLLFHYYDKDFNNEADTPDNFQSRRPNTSFCFLDIRSPGLGDTAMYLCATSEGMRQMNTEAFFGQGTRLTVV.

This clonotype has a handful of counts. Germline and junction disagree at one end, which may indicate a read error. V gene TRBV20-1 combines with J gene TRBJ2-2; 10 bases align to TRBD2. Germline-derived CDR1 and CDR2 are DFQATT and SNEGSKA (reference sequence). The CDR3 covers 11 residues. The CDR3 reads CSADGLAAAVF. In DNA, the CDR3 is TGCAGTGCCGATGGACTAGCGGCAGCTGTTTTT.

This chain's CDR3 is CASSSFRGEQYF. The CDR3 DNA reads as TGTGCCAGCAGTTCCTTTCGTGGGGAGCAGTACTTC. The J gene is TRBJ2-7, the V gene TRBV28; unclear D gene. The CDR3 runs 12 residues. V was pared by 4 bases and J by 7 bases, with 11 bases between. From germline, CDR1 is MDHEN and CDR2 SYDVKM.

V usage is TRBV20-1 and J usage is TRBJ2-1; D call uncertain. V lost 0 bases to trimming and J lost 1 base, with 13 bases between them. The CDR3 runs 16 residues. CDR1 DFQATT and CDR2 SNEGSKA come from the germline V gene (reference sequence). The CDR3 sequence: CSARDVMAASYNEQFF. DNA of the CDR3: TGCAGTGCTAGAGATGTAATGGCTGCTTCCTACAATGAGCAGTTCTTC.

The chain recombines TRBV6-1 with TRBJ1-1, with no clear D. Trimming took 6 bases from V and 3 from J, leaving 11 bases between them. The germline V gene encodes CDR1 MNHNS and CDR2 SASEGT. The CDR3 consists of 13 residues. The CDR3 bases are TGTGCCAGCAGGGCTGAAATCTACACTGAAGCTTTCTTT. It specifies CASRAEIYTEAFF.

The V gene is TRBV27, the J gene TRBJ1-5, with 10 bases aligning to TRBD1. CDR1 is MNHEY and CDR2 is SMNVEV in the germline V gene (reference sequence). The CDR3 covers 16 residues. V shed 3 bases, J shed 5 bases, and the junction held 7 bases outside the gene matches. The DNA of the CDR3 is TGTGCCAGCAGTTTGTCCGGGACAGGGGTGCATCAGCCCCAGCATTTT. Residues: CASSLSGTGVHQPQHF.

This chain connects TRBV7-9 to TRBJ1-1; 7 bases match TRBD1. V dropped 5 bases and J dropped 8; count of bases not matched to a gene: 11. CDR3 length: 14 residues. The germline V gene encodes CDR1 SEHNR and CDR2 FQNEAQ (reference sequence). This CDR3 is CASSLRQGLMEAFF. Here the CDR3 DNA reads TGTGCCAGCAGCCTAAGACAGGGCCTTATGGAAGCTTTCTTT.